This is a list of T cell receptor beta chains from one sample in a study of regulatory T cells in long-lasting Graves disease. TCRdb reprocessed the multiplex PCR reads with MiXCR, giving one entry per CDR3 protein. Of about 220,000 distinct CDR3 sequences in the sample, approximately 18% were seen once. The sample was also linked to a second study, of T cells in Graves' hyperthyroidism and ophthalmopathy.

Sequences were derived from peripheral blood mononuclear cells (PBMCs), sampled at new diagnosis, from a patient treated with antithyroid drugs. These receptors were collected from a woman in her twenties or thirties with Graves disease. CDR3s include the opening cysteine and the closing phenylalanine or tryptophan. The D gene is left open where the match is weak. Size is stated for part of the rows, as once, few or many counts, or as a class when the clone is expanded.

many,NA,TRBJ1-1,TRBV28,TGTGCCAGCAGCTTTTTGAACACTGAAGCTTTCTTT,CASSFLNTEAFF
many,NA,TRBJ2-4,TRBV27,TGTGCCAGCAGTACTCAGAGCGGGCCAAACATTCAGTACTTC,CASSTQSGPNIQYF
many,TRBD1,TRBJ2-7,TRBV18,TGTGCCAGCTCACCATCGATAAACCGACAGGGGGGCTCCTACGAGCAGTACTTC,CASSPSINRQGGSYEQYF
many,NA,TRBJ2-5,TRBV18,TGTGCCAGCTCACCACAATTCCGGGACTCATGGTGGGGACAAGAGACCCAGTACTTC,CASSPQFRDSWWGQETQYF
NA,NA,TRBJ2-7,TRBV6-5,TGTGCCAGCAGTTACATGGTCTCCTACGAGCAGTACTTC,CASSYMVSYEQYF
many,NA,TRBJ1-5,TRBV20-1,TGCAGTGCCAAAGGAGGTCAGGGCAATCAGCCCCAGCATTTT,CSAKGGQGNQPQHF
many,NA,TRBJ2-1,TRBV11-3,TGTGCCAGCAGCCGCACATACAATGAGCAGTTCTTC,CASSRTYNEQFF
many,NA,TRBJ1-5,TRBV4-1,TGCGCCAGCAGCCAAGTTGCGGGGAAGGGGCCGCCCCAGCATTTT,CASSQVAGKGPPQHF
few,TRBD1,TRBJ2-3,TRBV11-3,TGTGCCAGCAGCTTGCCGGGACAGGGGGTATTCGGCACAGATACGCAGTATTTT,CASSLPGQGVFGTDTQYF
NA,NA,TRBJ1-5,TRBV19,TGTGCCAGTAGTATAACCCCGACTATAGTATCAGGGGCGTATAGCAATCAGCCCCAGCATTTT,CASSITPTIVSGAYSNQPQHF
NA,TRBD1,TRBJ2-2,TRBV29-1,TGCAGCGTAGGCCCTTCAGGGGGCGGGGAGCTGTTTTTT,CSVGPSGGGELFF
many,NA,TRBJ1-6,TRBV4-1,TGCGCCAGCAGCCAAGATCGGCAGTCAGCCAATAATTCACCCCTCCACTTT,CASSQDRQSANNSPLHF
many,NA,TRBJ2-7,TRBV28,TGTGCCAGCAGTTTAAACAGCTTATCCTACGAGCAGTACTTC,CASSLNSLSYEQYF
many,NA,TRBJ2-7,TRBV2,TGTGCCAGCAGCCTAGGAAGGGGTGGCGAGCAGTACTTC,CASSLGRGGEQYF
many,TRBD2,TRBJ2-3,TRBV20-1,TGCAGTGCTATGAAAGCGGGGGGCAGCACAGATACGCAGTATTTT,CSAMKAGGSTDTQYF
NA,TRBD1,TRBJ1-2,TRBV29-1,TGCAGCGTTGTATGGTGGCAGGGGGAAACCCGCACCTTC,CSVVWWQGETRTF
many,NA,TRBJ1-1,TRBV25-1,TGTGCCAGCAGTGATGGAGAGGATGTTTACACTGAAGCTTTCTTT,CASSDGEDVYTEAFF